One and the same sample provided the 18 T cell receptor beta chains below, sequenced in a study of radiation and T cells in renal cell carcinoma. Documented time point: blood 4 weeks post-SBRT, at nephrectomy. Treatment given: 15 Gy SBRT to primary tumor, nephrectomy 4 weeks later. Method: immunoSEQ multiplex PCR; TCRdb's copy keeps in-frame clones and lacks some. The sample consists of about 83,000 clones, approximately 87% of them appearing once. The source material was blood, sampled from a patient whose treatment included radiotherapy and nephrectomy. The source of these receptors is a woman aged 55-69 years with renal cell carcinoma.

The chain is built from TRBV28 and TRBJ1-2; D might be TRBD1 (5 bases). V lost 10 bases to trimming and J lost 4 bases, with 16 bases between them. CDR3 size: 13 residues. Per the germline V gene, CDR1 is MDHEN and CDR2 is SYDVKM. The CDR3 coding sequence is TGTGCCACCATGACGGGGGGAGGCTATGGCTACACCTTC. It specifies CATMTGGGYGYTF.

V gene TRBV6-1 combines with J gene TRBJ1-6, with TRBD1 matching over 8 bases. The length of the CDR3 is 16 residues. Germline V gives CDR1 MNHNS, CDR2 SASEGT. V was pared by 4 bases and J by 3 bases, with 5 bases of the junction left unmatched. The CDR3 sequence: CASSGGQGVYNSPLHF. CDR3 sequence (DNA): TGTGCCAGCAGTGGAGGACAGGGCGTCTATAATTCACCCCTCCACTTT.

The chain employs TRBV5-1 and TRBJ2-1; maybe TRBD1 (5 bases). V was pared by 0 bases and J by 3 bases, with 13 bases between. CDR1 and CDR2 (germline): SGHRS, YFSETQ. The CDR3 sequence is 16 residues long. The CDR3, as DNA: TGCGCCAGCAGCTTGGCGCGAGACAGAAACTACAATGAGCAGTTCTTC. This sequence encodes CASSLARDRNYNEQFF.

The chain couples TRBV27 to TRBJ2-1; D might be TRBD1 (5 bases). Germline-derived CDR1 and CDR2 are MNHEY and SMNVEV (reference sequence). The ends were cut back, 4 bases at V and 6 bases at J, with 7 bases in the middle. The CDR3 sequence is 12 residues long. The CDR3 loop is CASSWGGNEQFF. CDR3 in DNA: TGTGCCAGCAGTTGGGGCGGCAATGAGCAGTTCTTC.

The chain is built from TRBV30 and TRBJ2-3; 7 bases line up with TRBD2. Germline CDR1 reads GTSNPN; CDR2 reads SVGIG (reference sequence). The CDR3 has 15 residues. V trimming: 5 bases; J trimming: 0 bases; junction bases outside the gene matches: 8. The CDR3 loop reads CAWGFLAASTDTQYF. The CDR3 coding sequence is TGTGCCTGGGGGTTCCTAGCGGCTAGCACAGATACGCAGTATTTT.

This clone has just a few counts. V and J are TRBV5-1 and TRBJ1-1; 8 bases fit TRBD1. The CDR3 sequence is 13 residues long. After removal of 2 bases from V and 4 bases from J, the junction contained 1 base not matched to a gene. Germline V gives CDR1 SGHRS, CDR2 YFSETQ. CDR3 in DNA: TGCGCCAGCAGCTTACAGGGGGGCACTGAAGCTTTCTTT. This translates into CASSLQGGTEAFF. The entire variable domain, with the rest obtained from reference TRBV5-1 and TRBJ1-1, is as follows: KAGVTQTPRYLIKTRGQQVTLSCSPISGHRSVSWYQQTPGQGLQFLFEYFSETQRNKGNFPGRFSGRQFSNSRSEMNVSTLELGDSALYLCASSLQGGTEAFFGQGTRLTVV.

The rearrangement links TRBV5-6 to TRBJ1-4, with D tentatively TRBD1 (6 bases). The germline gives CDR1 SGHDT, CDR2 YYEEEE. Trimming took 0 bases from V and 8 from J, leaving 11 bases between them. The CDR3 covers 14 residues. DNA of the CDR3: TGTGCCAGCAGCTTGGTAGCTGGACAGGAAAAACTGTTTTTT. Residues: CASSLVAGQEKLFF.

The rearrangement uses TRBV14 and TRBJ2-3; 7 positions match TRBD1. This CDR3 has 15 amino acids. The V gene end was trimmed by 5 bases and the J gene end by 2 bases; junction bases not matched to a gene: 7. CDR1 is SGHDN, CDR2 FVKESK, per germline. The CDR3 nucleotides are TGTGCCAGCAGCGATACAGGGGATTCCACAGATACGCAGTATTTT. It codes for CASSDTGDSTDTQYF.

This chain joins TRBV15 and TRBJ2-1, with 8 bases that match TRBD2. In germline, CDR1 is LNHNV, CDR2 YYDKDF (reference sequence). V lost 1 base and J lost 4; bases outside the gene matches: 6. This CDR3 region has 16 residues. CDR3 amino acids: CATSRGTVAGYNEQFF. Written as DNA, the CDR3 is TGTGCCACCAGCAGAGGAACGGTAGCGGGGTACAATGAGCAGTTCTTC. Supplemented by reference TRBV15 and TRBJ2-1, the full variable domain reads DAMVIQNPRYQVTQFGKPVTLSCSQTLNHNVMYWYQQKSSQAPKLLFHYYDKDFNNEADTPDNFQSRRPNTSFCFLDIRSPGLGDTAMYLCATSRGTVAGYNEQFFGPGTRLTVL.

The DNA for the CDR3 is TGTGCCAGCAGACCCAACAGAAACTCTGGGGCCAACGTCCTGACTTTC. Translation: CASRPNRNSGANVLTF. The rearrangement links TRBV2 to TRBJ2-6; D unresolved. Trimming left V 6 bases short and J 0 bases short, with 12 bases between. Germline-derived CDR1 and CDR2 are SNHLY and FYNNEI. CDR3 size: 16 residues.

This CDR3 reads CAWRKDPLTQYF. The CDR3 nucleotides are TGTGCCTGGAGGAAGGACCCACTTACGCAGTATTTT. The V gene is TRBV30, the J gene TRBJ2-3; D is unresolved. Trimming removed 3 bases at V and 8 bases at J, with 12 bases between. Germline V gene sequence: CDR1 GTSNPN, CDR2 SVGIG (reference sequence). This CDR3 spans 12 amino acids.

This chain joins TRBV6-5 and TRBJ1-2; D not certain. The CDR3 covers 10 residues. Trimming took off 5 bases at V and 9 bases at J, with 7 bases between the two ends. Germline CDR1 is MNHEY and CDR2 is SVGAGI. DNA of the CDR3: TGTGCCAGCAGTGGGGAGCGCTACACCTTC. It specifies CASSGERYTF.

This chain joins TRBV19 and TRBJ1-2, with D hard to call. The CDR3 has 14 amino acids. CDR1 LNHDA and CDR2 SQIVND come from the germline V gene (reference sequence). V was shortened by 6 bases and J by 0 bases, with 11 bases between the two germline ends. The CDR3 DNA follows: TGTGCCAGTAGGCCTACCGGCTCTAACTATGGCTACACCTTC. Amino acid sequence: CASRPTGSNYGYTF.

The J gene is TRBJ1-1, the V gene TRBV27, with D unclear. Per the germline V gene, CDR1 is MNHEY and CDR2 is SMNVEV (reference sequence). Trimming took off 6 bases at V and 5 bases at J, with 13 bases between the two ends. This CDR3 region has 13 residues. The CDR3: CASRAAGWTEAFF. DNA of the CDR3: TGTGCCAGCAGGGCGGCTGGATGGACTGAAGCTTTCTTT.

The CDR3 spells CASSRSGDPSTDTQYF. The CDR3 nucleotides read TGTGCCAGTAGTAGGTCGGGGGATCCTAGCACAGATACGCAGTATTTT. The chain combines TRBV19 with TRBJ2-3, with D possibly matching TRBD2 (6 bases). Germline values: CDR1 LNHDA, CDR2 SQIVND (reference sequence). Between the trimmed V and J ends, which lost 4 bases and 0 bases, there was a span of 14 bases. The length of the CDR3 is 16 residues.

The chain carries TRBV5-6 and TRBJ1-1; D ambiguous. The CDR3 consists of 13 residues. V was cut by 1 base and J by 11 bases, with 15 bases left in between. Germline values: CDR1 SGHDT, CDR2 YYEEEE. CDR3 amino acids: CASSLWAAAGAFF. CDR3 DNA: TGTGCCAGCAGCTTGTGGGCGGCGGCTGGGGCTTTCTTT.

The chain combines TRBV5-1 with TRBJ1-2; 8 bases agree with TRBD1. Germline trimming cut 0 bases from V and 3 bases from J; bases unmatched to any gene: 4. The CDR3 is made up of 15 amino acids. Germline CDR1 and CDR2: SGHRS and YFSETQ. The CDR3 reads CASSLAQTGDYGYTF. The CDR3 nucleotides are TGCGCCAGCAGCTTGGCCCAGACAGGGGACTATGGCTACACCTTC.

The CDR3 region is CASSSPNRGQILANYGYTF. The CDR3 nucleotides read TGTGCCAGCAGCTCCCCTAATAGGGGACAAATTCTAGCTAACTATGGCTACACCTTC. J is TRBJ1-2 and V is TRBV5-6, with D perhaps matching TRBD1 (6 bases). V was clipped by 3 bases and J by 0 bases, with 24 bases between them. There are 19 residues in the CDR3. Looked up from germline, CDR1 is SGHDT and CDR2 is YYEEEE.